This T cell receptor beta chain was sequenced for a study of cytomegalovirus exposure and HLA in healthy donors. Study-level points and caveats: The listing of 150 or so TCR beta chains classed them as cytomegalovirus-associated.

Primers for the PCR totalled 60 Vbeta and 13 Jbeta. Profiling relied on immunoSEQ multiplex PCR, and the TCRdb table lists in-frame clones only, not all of them. The sample consists of some 160,000 clones, 60% to 80% of them appearing once. Trimming took 7 bases from V and 5 from J; bases not matched to a gene: 4. The CDR3 runs 13 residues. The germline CDR1 and CDR2 sequences are SNHLY and FYNNEI. Regarding this clone: Its antigen is as yet unknown.

V and J are TRBV2 and TRBJ1-4; TRBD1 matches 7 bases. The sequenced material came from PBMCs. This receptor was taken from a woman in her thirties in good health and CMV-seronegative. CDR3 protein: CASKTGPNEKLFF. The CDR3 coding sequence is TGTGCCAGCAAGACAGGGCCAAATGAAAAACTGTTTTTT.